These 13 T cell receptor beta chains were sequenced from one sample in a study of blood T cell repertoires in COVID-19. Method: immunoSEQ multiplex PCR; TCRdb's copy keeps in-frame clones and lacks some. Of roughly 53,000 clones detected, approximately 90% appear once; the ten largest clones hold about 7.7%. The sample was peripheral blood. The source is a woman between 35 and 50 years old with active COVID-19.

V is TRBV5-3 and J is TRBJ2-3; D might be TRBD2 (5 bases). TRBV5-3 qualifies as an ORF whose function is uncertain. The CDR3 contains 15 residues. Trimming stripped 3 bases from V and 1 base from J, with 12 bases between. The CDR3 nucleotides are TGTGCCAGAAGCTCTACCGGGATTCGCACAGATACGCAGTATTTT. Protein: CARSSTGIRTDTQYF.

The chain uses TRBV5-5 and TRBJ2-1, with 11 bases lining up with TRBD2. This CDR3 is 15 amino acids long. Germline V gene sequence: CDR1 SGHKS, CDR2 YYEKEE (reference sequence). J was trimmed by 4 bases and V by 1 base; bases with no gene match: 1. The CDR3 nucleotides read TGTGCCAGCAGCTTGACTAGCGGGGGATACAATGAGCAGTTCTTC. Protein sequence: CASSLTSGGYNEQFF. Using reference TRBV5-5 and TRBJ2-1 for the parts outside the CDR3, the full variable domain is DAGVTQSPTHLIKTRGQQVTLRCSPISGHKSVSWYQQVLGQGPQFIFQYYEKEERGRGNFPDRFSARQFPNYSSELNVNALLLGDSALYLCASSLTSGGYNEQFFGPGTRLTVL.

The chain uses TRBV3-1 (or the pseudogene TRBV3-2) and TRBJ2-3; TRBD2 is a possible D gene (6 bases). Between the trimmed V and J ends, which lost 0 bases and 0 bases, there was a span of 10 bases. This CDR3 contains 16 residues. Per the germline V gene, CDR1 is LGHDT and CDR2 is YNNKEL (reference sequence). For the CDR3, the DNA is TGTGCCAGCAGCCAAGATGCGGGACTTAGCACAGATACGCAGTATTTT. This gives the protein CASSQDAGLSTDTQYF.

The chain employs TRBV29-1 and TRBJ2-7; 7 nucleotides match TRBD2. J gave up 0 bases and V 7 bases, and 6 bases lay outside the gene matches. Per the germline V gene, CDR1 is SQVTM and CDR2 is ANQGSEA. The CDR3 runs to 13 residues. The CDR3 DNA sequence: TGCAGCGGAGGAGCGGGGACCTCCTACGAGCAGTACTTC. It yields the protein CSGGAGTSYEQYF.

The J gene is TRBJ1-2, the V gene TRBV15; possible D gene TRBD1, 5 bases. The V end lost 5 bases, the J end lost 2 bases, and 15 bases lay between the germline ends. Per the germline V gene, CDR1 is LNHNV and CDR2 is YYDKDF (reference sequence). This CDR3 contains 15 residues. In DNA form, the CDR3 reads TGTGCCACCAGCTCCGGAGGGACGGGGAACTATGGCTACACCTTC. As protein: CATSSGGTGNYGYTF.

The chain employs TRBV4-3 and TRBJ1-1; 9 nucleotides align to TRBD1. The CDR3 runs 16 residues. The V segment lost 5 bases and the J segment 0 bases; nucleotides outside the gene matches: 7. CDR1 is LGHNA and CDR2 is YSLEER in the germline V gene. The CDR3 region is CASSGRTGAVNTEAFF. In nucleotides, the CDR3 is TGCGCCAGCAGCGGACGGACAGGGGCGGTGAACACTGAAGCTTTCTTT.

The chain links TRBV4-3 to TRBJ2-7; TRBD1 is a possible D gene (6 bases). The germline gives CDR1 LGHNA, CDR2 YSLEER. CDR3 length: 15 residues. Trimming removed 0 bases from V and 3 bases from J, with 12 bases in between. This CDR3 reads CASSQDSGTLYEQYF. In DNA, the CDR3 is TGCGCCAGCAGCCAAGATTCCGGGACACTCTACGAGCAGTACTTC.

As DNA, the CDR3 is TGTGCCAGCAGCTTAGTGTCCCGCTCTGGAAACACCATATATTTT. Amino acid sequence: CASSLVSRSGNTIYF. The chain couples TRBV13 to TRBJ1-3; no clear D gene. The germline gives CDR1 PRHDT, CDR2 FYEKMQ (reference sequence). The length of the CDR3 is 15 residues. With 1 base removed from V and 0 bases from J, the gap between germline ends came to 7 bases.

The chain combines TRBV19 with TRBJ2-1; D gene unclear. Trimming cost V 4 bases and J 0 bases, with 7 bases left between them. The CDR3 is 14 residues long. Per germline, CDR1 LNHDA and CDR2 SQIVND (reference sequence). Written as DNA, the CDR3 is TGTGCCAGTAGTACAGGAAGCTCCTACAATGAGCAGTTCTTC. It translates to CASSTGSSYNEQFF.

J is TRBJ1-1 and V is TRBV5-1; no clear D gene. Germline-derived CDR1 and CDR2 are SGHRS and YFSETQ. Trimming took 2 bases from V and 0 from J, leaving 8 bases between them. CDR3 length equals 14 residues. CDR3 coding DNA: TGCGCCAGCAGCTTAGGGAGCTTGAACACTGAAGCTTTCTTT. Its translation is CASSLGSLNTEAFF.

The chain recombines TRBV6-6 with TRBJ2-3; 8 bases line up with TRBD2. The CDR3 loop spans 16 amino acids. Trimming took 2 bases from V and 4 from J; bases not matched to a gene: 8. The germline CDR1 and CDR2 sequences are MNHNY and SVGAGI (reference sequence). The CDR3 reads CASSYTAGGRADTQYF. CDR3 sequence (DNA): TGTGCCAGCAGTTACACGGCGGGGGGTAGGGCAGATACGCAGTATTTT.

The V gene is TRBV29-1, the J gene TRBJ1-3, with D possibly TRBD1 on 5 matching bases. This CDR3 is built from 14 residues. V was clipped by 4 bases and J by 0 bases, with 10 bases between them. CDR1 is SQVTM, CDR2 ANQGSEA, per germline. The CDR3 bases are TGCAGCGTTGGGGTCGGGGGCTCTGGAAACACCATATATTTT. This translates into CSVGVGGSGNTIYF.

The rearrangement links TRBV19 to TRBJ1-5; 9 positions agree with TRBD1. The V gene's germline CDR1 is LNHDA and CDR2 SQIVND (reference sequence). Unmatched junction bases numbered 7, after V lost 7 bases and J lost 0 bases. The CDR3 is 16 residues long. The CDR3 reads CASKGDRADSNQPQHF. The CDR3 DNA follows: TGTGCCAGTAAAGGGGACAGGGCAGATAGCAATCAGCCCCAGCATTTT. Filled out from reference TRBV19 and TRBJ1-5, the complete variable domain reads DGGITQSPKYLFRKEGQNVTLSCEQNLNHDAMYWYRQDPGQGLRLIYYSQIVNDFQKGDIAEGYSVSREKKESFPLTVTSAQKNPTAFYLCASKGDRADSNQPQHFGDGTRLSIL.